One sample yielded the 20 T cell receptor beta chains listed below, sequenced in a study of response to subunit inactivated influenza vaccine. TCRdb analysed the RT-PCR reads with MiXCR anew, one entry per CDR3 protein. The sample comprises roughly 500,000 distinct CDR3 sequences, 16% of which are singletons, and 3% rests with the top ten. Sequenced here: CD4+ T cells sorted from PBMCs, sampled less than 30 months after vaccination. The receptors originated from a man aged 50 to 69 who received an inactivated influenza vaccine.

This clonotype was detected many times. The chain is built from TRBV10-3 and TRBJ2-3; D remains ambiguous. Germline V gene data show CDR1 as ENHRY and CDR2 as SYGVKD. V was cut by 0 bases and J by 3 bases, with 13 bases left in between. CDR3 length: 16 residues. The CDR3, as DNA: TGTGCCATCAGTGAGTCGAGTGGACGGCAGACAGATACGCAGTATTTT. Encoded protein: CAISESSGRQTDTQYF.

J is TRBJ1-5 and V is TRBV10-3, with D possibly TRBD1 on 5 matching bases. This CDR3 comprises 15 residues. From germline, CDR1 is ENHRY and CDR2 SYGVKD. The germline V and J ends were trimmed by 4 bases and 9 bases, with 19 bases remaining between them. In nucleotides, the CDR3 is TGTGCCATCAGTGGGTCCGATGGGGCCGCTGGGCCCCAGCATTTT. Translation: CAISGSDGAAGPQHF.

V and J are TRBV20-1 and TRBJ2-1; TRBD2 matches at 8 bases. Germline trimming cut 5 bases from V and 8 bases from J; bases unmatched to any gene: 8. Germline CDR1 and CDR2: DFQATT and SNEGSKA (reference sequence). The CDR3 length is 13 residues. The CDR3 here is CSAAPGGTDEQFF. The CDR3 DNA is TGCAGTGCTGCCCCGGGAGGGACGGATGAGCAGTTCTTC.

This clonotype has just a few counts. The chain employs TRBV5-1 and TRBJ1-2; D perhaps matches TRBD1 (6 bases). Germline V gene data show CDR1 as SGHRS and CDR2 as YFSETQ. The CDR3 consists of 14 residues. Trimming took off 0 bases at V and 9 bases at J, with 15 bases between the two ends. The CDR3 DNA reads TGCGCCAGCAGCTTGGCCGACAGGATTGGACGCTACACCTTC. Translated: CASSLADRIGRYTF.

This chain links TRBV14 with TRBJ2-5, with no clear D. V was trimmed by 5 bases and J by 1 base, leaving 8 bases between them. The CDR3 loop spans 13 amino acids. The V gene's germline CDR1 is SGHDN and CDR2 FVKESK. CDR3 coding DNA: TGTGCCAGCAGCGCAAGATCCCAAGAGACCCAGTACTTC. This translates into CASSARSQETQYF.

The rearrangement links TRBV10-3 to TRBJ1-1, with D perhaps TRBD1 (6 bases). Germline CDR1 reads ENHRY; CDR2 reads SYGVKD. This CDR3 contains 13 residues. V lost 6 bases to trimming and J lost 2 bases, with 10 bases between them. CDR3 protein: CAISRDTNTEAFF. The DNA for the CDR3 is TGTGCCATCAGCAGGGACACTAACACTGAAGCTTTCTTT.

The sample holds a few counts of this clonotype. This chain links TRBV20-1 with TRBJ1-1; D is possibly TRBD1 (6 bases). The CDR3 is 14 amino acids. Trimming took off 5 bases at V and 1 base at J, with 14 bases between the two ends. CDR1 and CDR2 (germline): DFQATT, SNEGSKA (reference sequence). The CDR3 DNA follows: TGCAGTGCTCACAAACAGGGCGCGAACACTGAAGCTTTCTTT. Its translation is CSAHKQGANTEAFF.

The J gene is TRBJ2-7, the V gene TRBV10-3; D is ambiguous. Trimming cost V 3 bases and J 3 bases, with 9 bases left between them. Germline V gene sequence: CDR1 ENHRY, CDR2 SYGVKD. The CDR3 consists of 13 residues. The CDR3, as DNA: TGTGCCATCAGTGATGGATTAAGCTACGAGCAGTACTTC. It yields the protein CAISDGLSYEQYF.

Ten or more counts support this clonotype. CDR3 in DNA: TGCAGTGCTAGTATAGACGATGAGCAGTTCTTC. The encoded protein is CSASIDDEQFF. The rearrangement links TRBV20-1 to TRBJ2-1; D not certain. The length of the CDR3 is 11 residues. Germline V gene lookup returns CDR1 DFQATT and CDR2 SNEGSKA (reference sequence). V lost 3 bases and J lost 8, with 8 bases in between.

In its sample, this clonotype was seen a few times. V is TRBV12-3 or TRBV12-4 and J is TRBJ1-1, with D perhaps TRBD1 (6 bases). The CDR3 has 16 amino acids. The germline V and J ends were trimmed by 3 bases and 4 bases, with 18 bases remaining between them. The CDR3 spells CASSFSGGPLSTEAFF. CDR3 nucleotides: TGTGCCAGCAGTTTTAGCGGGGGCCCCCTGAGCACTGAAGCTTTCTTT.

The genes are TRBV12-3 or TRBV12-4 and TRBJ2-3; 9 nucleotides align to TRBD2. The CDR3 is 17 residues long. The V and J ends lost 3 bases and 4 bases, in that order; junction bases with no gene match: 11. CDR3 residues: CASSFRAGGWGADTQYF. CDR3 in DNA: TGTGCCAGCAGTTTCCGAGCGGGGGGCTGGGGTGCAGATACGCAGTATTTT.

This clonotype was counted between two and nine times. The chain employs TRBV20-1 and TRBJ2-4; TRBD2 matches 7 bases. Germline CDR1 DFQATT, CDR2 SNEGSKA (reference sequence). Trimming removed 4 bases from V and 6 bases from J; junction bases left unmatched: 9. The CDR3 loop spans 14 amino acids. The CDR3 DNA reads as TGCAGTGCTAACGAACCGGGACTACCAAACATTCAGTACTTC. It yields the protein CSANEPGLPNIQYF.

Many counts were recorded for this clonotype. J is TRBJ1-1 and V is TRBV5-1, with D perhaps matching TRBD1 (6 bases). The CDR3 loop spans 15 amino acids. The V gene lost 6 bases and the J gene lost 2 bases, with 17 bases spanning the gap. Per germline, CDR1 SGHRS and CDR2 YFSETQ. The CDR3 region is CASTQAGTLNTEAFF. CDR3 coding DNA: TGCGCCAGCACCCAAGCCGGGACACTAAACACTGAAGCTTTCTTT.

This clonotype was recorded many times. The CDR3 coding sequence is TGTGCCGTGGATACGCAGTATTTT. Its protein product is CAVDTQYF. The chain carries TRBV7-7 and TRBJ2-3; D remains ambiguous. This CDR3 is built from 8 residues. Per the germline V gene, CDR1 is SSHAT and CDR2 is FNYEAQ (reference sequence). V lost 11 bases, J lost 6 bases, and 3 bases lay in between.

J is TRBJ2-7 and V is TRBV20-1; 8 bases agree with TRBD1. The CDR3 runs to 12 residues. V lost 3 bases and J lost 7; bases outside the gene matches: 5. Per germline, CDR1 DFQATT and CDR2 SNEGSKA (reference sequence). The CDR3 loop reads CSASGTGDEQYF. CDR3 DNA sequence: TGCAGTGCTAGCGGGACAGGAGATGAGCAGTACTTC.

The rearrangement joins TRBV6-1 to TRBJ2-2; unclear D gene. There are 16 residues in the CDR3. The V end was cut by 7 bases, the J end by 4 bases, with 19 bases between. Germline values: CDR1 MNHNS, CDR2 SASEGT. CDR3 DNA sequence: TGTGCCAGCACTATTACGGGTCCTCCCGCCACCGGGGAGCTGTTTTTT. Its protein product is CASTITGPPATGELFF.

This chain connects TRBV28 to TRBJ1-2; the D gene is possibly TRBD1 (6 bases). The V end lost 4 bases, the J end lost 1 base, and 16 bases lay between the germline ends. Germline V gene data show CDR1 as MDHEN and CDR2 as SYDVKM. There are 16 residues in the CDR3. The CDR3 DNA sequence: TGTGCCAGCAGTTCCCCCCTGGGGGGCAATAACTATGGCTACACCTTC. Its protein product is CASSSPLGGNNYGYTF.

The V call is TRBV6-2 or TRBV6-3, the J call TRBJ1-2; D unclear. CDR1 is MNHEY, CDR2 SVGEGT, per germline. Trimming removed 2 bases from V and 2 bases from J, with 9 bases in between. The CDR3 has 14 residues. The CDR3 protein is CASSYPGRNYGYTF. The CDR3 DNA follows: TGTGCCAGCAGTTACCCAGGACGGAACTATGGCTACACCTTC.

The CDR3 region has the DNA TGTGCCAGCTCACCACAATCAAACAGGGGAAACATTCAGTACTTC. It specifies CASSPQSNRGNIQYF. The V gene is TRBV18, the J gene TRBJ2-4, with TRBD1 identical over 7 bases. Germline-derived CDR1 and CDR2 are KGHSH and LQKENI. V lost 1 base and J lost 6; bases outside the gene matches: 6. This CDR3 contains 15 residues.

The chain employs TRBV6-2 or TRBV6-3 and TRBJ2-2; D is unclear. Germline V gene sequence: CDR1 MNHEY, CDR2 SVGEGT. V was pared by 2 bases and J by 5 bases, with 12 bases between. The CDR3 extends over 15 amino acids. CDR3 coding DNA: TGTGCCAGCAGTTACCGAATGAAGAATACCGGGGAGCTGTTTTTT. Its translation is CASSYRMKNTGELFF.